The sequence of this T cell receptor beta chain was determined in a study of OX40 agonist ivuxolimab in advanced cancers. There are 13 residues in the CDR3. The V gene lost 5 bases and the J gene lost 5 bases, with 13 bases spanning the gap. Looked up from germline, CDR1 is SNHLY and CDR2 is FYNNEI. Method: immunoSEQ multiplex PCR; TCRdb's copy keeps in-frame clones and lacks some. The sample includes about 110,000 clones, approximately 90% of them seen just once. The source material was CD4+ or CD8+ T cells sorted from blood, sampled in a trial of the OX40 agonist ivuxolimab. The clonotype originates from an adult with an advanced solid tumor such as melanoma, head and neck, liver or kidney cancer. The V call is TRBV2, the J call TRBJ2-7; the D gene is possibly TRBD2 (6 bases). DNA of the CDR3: TGTGCCAGCAGTCGGGACTTCAACCACGAGCAGTACTTC. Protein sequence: CASSRDFNHEQYF.